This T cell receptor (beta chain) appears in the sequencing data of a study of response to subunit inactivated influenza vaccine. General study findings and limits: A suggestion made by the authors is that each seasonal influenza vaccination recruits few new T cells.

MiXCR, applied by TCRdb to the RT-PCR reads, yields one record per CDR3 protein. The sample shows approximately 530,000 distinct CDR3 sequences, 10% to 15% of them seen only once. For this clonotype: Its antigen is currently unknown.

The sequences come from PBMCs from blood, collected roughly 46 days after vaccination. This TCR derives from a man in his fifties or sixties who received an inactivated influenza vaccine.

CDR3 nucleotides: TGTGCCAGCACCGAGTCTGGGGAGACCCAGTACTTC. It translates to CASTESGETQYF. The chain has TRBV2 and TRBJ2-5; D not resolved. Germline V gene lookup returns CDR1 SNHLY and CDR2 FYNNEI. There are 12 residues in the CDR3. Trimming pared 7 bases from V and 5 bases from J, leaving 11 bases between.